A single sample gave rise to the 20 T cell receptor beta chains below, sequenced in a study of identical twins. In TCRdb, the 5' RACE reads were re-called with MiXCR into one record per CDR3 protein. The sample lists about 720,000 distinct CDR3 sequences; less than 10% were seen once. The same sample was also studied in work on yellow fever vaccine responses in identical twins.

The sample taken for sequencing was PBMCs. Source of these receptors: a woman younger than 35 in good health.

The sample holds a few counts of this clonotype. The J gene is TRBJ2-1, the V gene TRBV6-4, with 9 bases that match TRBD2. This CDR3 has 13 amino acids. Germline V gives CDR1 MRHNA, CDR2 SNTAGT. J gave up 9 bases and V 8 bases, and 8 bases lay outside the gene matches. The CDR3 loop reads CASGAGGQGEQFF. The CDR3 region has the DNA TGTGCCAGCGGCGCGGGGGGGCAGGGTGAGCAGTTCTTC.

This clonotype appeared a few times. V usage is TRBV6-5 and J usage is TRBJ2-3, with 9 nucleotides matching TRBD2. The CDR3 runs to 16 residues. Germline CDR1 reads MNHEY; CDR2 reads SVGAGI. The J segment lost 2 bases and the V segment lost 2 bases, leaving 5 bases of the junction unmatched. The CDR3 coding sequence is TGTGCCAGCAGTTACGGGGCGGGGGGGTACACAGATACGCAGTATTTT. Translated, it gives CASSYGAGGYTDTQYF.

The chain uses TRBV5-5 and TRBJ2-6; TRBD2 agrees at 8 bases. This CDR3 has 18 amino acids. Germline CDR1 and CDR2: SGHKS and YYEKEE (reference sequence). Trimming cost V 2 bases and J 0 bases; bases outside gene matches: 7. The DNA for the CDR3 is TGTGCCAGCAGCTTCGGTCCAGGGACTAGCTCTGGGGCCAACGTCCTGACTTTC. Translated: CASSFGPGTSSGANVLTF.

This clonotype has just a few counts. V is TRBV6-2 or TRBV6-3 and J is TRBJ1-5; no definite D call. This CDR3 is built from 13 residues. Germline-derived CDR1 and CDR2 are MNHEY and SVGEGT. V lost 2 bases and J 6 bases, leaving 8 bases between the germline ends. CDR3 bases: TGTGCCAGCAGTTACGGCCGGAGTCAGCCCCAGCATTTT. Protein: CASSYGRSQPQHF.

The chain joins TRBV14 to TRBJ2-5; TRBD2 matches 7 bases. In germline, CDR1 is SGHDN, CDR2 FVKESK. Trimming cost V 0 bases and J 5 bases; bases outside gene matches: 9. This CDR3 comprises 16 residues. The CDR3 DNA reads as TGTGCCAGCAGCCAAGATATCGGGGGGACCTATGAGACCCAGTACTTC. Its translation is CASSQDIGGTYETQYF.

The gene calls are TRBV20-1 and TRBJ2-7; D is unclear. This CDR3 contains 11 residues. CDR1 and CDR2 from the germline V gene are DFQATT and SNEGSKA (reference sequence). V shed 3 bases and J shed 3 bases, with 6 bases lying between them. CDR3 sequence (DNA): TGCAGTGCTAGCCGAATCTACGAGCAGTACTTC. Protein: CSASRIYEQYF.

This clonotype turned up a few times. The V and J genes are TRBV12-3 or TRBV12-4 and TRBJ2-3; 7 nucleotides line up with TRBD2. The J segment lost 0 bases and the V segment lost 4 bases, leaving 7 bases of the junction unmatched. This CDR3 comprises 16 residues. CDR3 nucleotide sequence: TGTGCCAGCAGTTCAGGACTAGATCTGAGCACAGATACGCAGTATTTT. Protein: CASSSGLDLSTDTQYF.

Here the CDR3 reads CASSQDPSGRACEQYF. CDR3 coding DNA: TGTGCCAGCAGCCAAGATCCTAGCGGGAGGGCCTGCGAGCAGTACTTC. The chain links TRBV4-2 to TRBJ2-7, with 12 bases lining up with TRBD2. The CDR3 sequence is 16 residues long. V lost 0 bases and J lost 6; bases outside the gene matches: 6. Germline CDR1 and CDR2: LGHNA and YNFKEQ.

At least ten counts were recorded for this clonotype. V usage is TRBV27 and J usage is TRBJ2-1; 8 nucleotides agree with TRBD2. Trimming removed 5 bases from V and 10 bases from J; junction bases left unmatched: 4. Germline values: CDR1 MNHEY, CDR2 SMNVEV (reference sequence). The CDR3 is made up of 12 amino acids. CDR3 nucleotides: TGTGCCAGCAGTGCCCGACTAGCGGAGCAGTTCTTC. This codes for CASSARLAEQFF.

The V gene is TRBV29-1, the J gene TRBJ1-2; 7 bases match TRBD1. This CDR3 contains 16 residues. The J segment lost 1 base and the V segment lost 7 bases, leaving 15 bases of the junction unmatched. Germline V CDR1 and CDR2: SQVTM, ANQGSEA. CDR3 amino acids: CSAYGTRDSHNYGYTF. The CDR3 bases are TGCAGCGCCTACGGAACCCGGGACAGCCATAACTATGGCTACACCTTC.

This clonotype was observed at least ten times. CDR3 bases: TGTGCCAGCAGCGCGTTAGGGGTGGGGGGTGAGCAGTTCTTC. Its protein is CASSALGVGGEQFF. The chain joins TRBV9 to TRBJ2-1, with D possibly TRBD2 on 6 matching bases. V lost 3 bases and J 9 bases, leaving 16 bases between the germline ends. The CDR3 sequence is 14 residues long. Germline loops: CDR1 SGDLS, CDR2 YYNGEE. The whole variable domain, remainder taken from reference TRBV9 and TRBJ2-1, is DSGVTQTPKHLITATGQRVTLRCSPRSGDLSVYWYQQSLDQGLQFLIQYYNGEERAKGNILERFSAQQFPDLHSELNLSSLELGDSALYFCASSALGVGGEQFFGPGTRLTVL.

This clonotype showed up just a few times. V and J are TRBV12-3 or TRBV12-4 and TRBJ2-3; TRBD2 matches at 9 bases. The trim removed 6 bases at V and 1 base at J, leaving 8 bases unmatched. CDR3 length: 16 residues. This chain's CDR3 is CASSPGGGEGTDTQYF. As DNA, the CDR3 is TGTGCCAGCAGCCCGGGCGGGGGGGAGGGCACAGATACGCAGTATTTT.

V usage is TRBV6-1 and J usage is TRBJ1-6; D not certain. The germline V gene has CDR1 MNHNS and CDR2 SASEGT. The CDR3 spans 17 residues. V gave up 5 bases and J gave up 0 bases, with 14 bases separating them. In nucleotides, the CDR3 is TGTGCCAGCAGTCCCCGTGTTATCAGCTCCTATAATTCACCCCTCCACTTT. Residues: CASSPRVISSYNSPLHF.

The V and J genes are TRBV6-5 and TRBJ1-5, with 9 bases that match TRBD1. The CDR3 has 14 residues. J was trimmed by 5 bases and V by 4 bases; bases with no gene match: 3. Germline V gene sequence: CDR1 MNHEY, CDR2 SVGAGI. The CDR3 region has the DNA TGTGCCAGCAGTTCCGGGACAGGGCATCAGCCCCAGCATTTT. It yields the protein CASSSGTGHQPQHF.

V and J are TRBV20-1 and TRBJ2-3; no clear D gene. The ends were cut back, 6 bases at V and 1 base at J, with 17 bases in the middle. The germline CDR1 and CDR2 sequences are DFQATT and SNEGSKA (reference sequence). The CDR3 is 15 residues long. In DNA, the CDR3 is TGCAGTGCGCCTGCCTCCACAGCAGGCACAGATACGCAGTATTTT. Protein sequence: CSAPASTAGTDTQYF.

This chain uses TRBV13 with TRBJ2-7, with 8 bases fitting TRBD2. After removal of 1 base from V and 3 bases from J, the junction contained 8 bases not matched to a gene. CDR1 is PRHDT, CDR2 FYEKMQ, per germline (reference sequence). The CDR3 runs 16 residues. CDR3 protein: CASSLDPGLGDYEQYF. The CDR3 DNA reads TGTGCCAGCAGCTTAGACCCGGGACTAGGAGACTACGAGCAGTACTTC.

The sample holds a few counts of this clonotype. The V call is TRBV12-3 or TRBV12-4, the J call TRBJ2-1; 7 bases match TRBD1. Losses at the gene ends were 5 bases for V and 6 bases for J; bases not matched to a gene: 7. The CDR3 runs 14 residues. Here the CDR3 reads CASSPGQPANEQFF. The CDR3 nucleotides are TGTGCCAGCAGTCCGGGACAGCCGGCCAATGAGCAGTTCTTC.

V gene TRBV28 combines with J gene TRBJ2-5; D not certain. The CDR3 is made up of 14 amino acids. From germline, CDR1 is MDHEN and CDR2 SYDVKM. V was shortened by 2 bases and J by 1 base, with 8 bases between the two germline ends. The CDR3 coding sequence is TGTGCCAGCAGTTTAGCCCCCCCCCAAGAGACCCAGTACTTC. It is translated as CASSLAPPQETQYF. Filled out from reference TRBV28 and TRBJ2-5, the complete variable domain reads DVKVTQSSRYLVKRTGEKVFLECVQDMDHENMFWYRQDPGLGLRLIYFSYDVKMKEKGDIPEGYSVSREKKERFSLILESASTNQTSMYLCASSLAPPQETQYFGPGTRLLVL.

This clonotype was detected many times. The chain couples TRBV10-3 to TRBJ2-7; D is unclear. Germline CDR1 reads ENHRY; CDR2 reads SYGVKD. Deletions cut 3 bases from V and 7 bases from J, with 7 bases between. The length of the CDR3 is 11 residues. CDR3 DNA: TGTGCCATCAGTGACCTGCGGGAGCAGTACTTC. It yields the protein CAISDLREQYF.

The sample holds a few counts of this clonotype. The chain joins TRBV6-5 to TRBJ1-5, with 10 nucleotides matching TRBD1. With V trimmed by 2 bases and J by 6 bases, 1 base remained unmatched. The V gene's germline CDR1 is MNHEY and CDR2 SVGAGI. The CDR3 contains 14 residues. CDR3 nucleotides: TGTGCCAGCAGTTACGGGACAGGGGCTCAGCCCCAGCATTTT. As protein: CASSYGTGAQPQHF.